This T cell receptor beta chain was profiled in a study of blood T cell repertoires in COVID-19. On the study more broadly: Samples representing acute and convalescent COVID-19 were sourced from the United States, Italy and Spain.

V lost 7 bases, J lost 8 bases, and 12 bases stayed unmatched. Per germline, CDR1 SNHLY and CDR2 FYNNEI. This CDR3 region has 14 residues. TCRdb's copy holds only in-frame clones and misses some; the assay was immunoSEQ multiplex PCR. This table holds about 250,000 clones, approximately 83% found once. Sequencing was carried out using peripheral blood. The sequence derives from an older man with acute or convalescent COVID-19. This rearrangement joins TRBV2 to TRBJ1-2; 8 nucleotides match TRBD1. The CDR3 protein is CASTPDRANRGYTF. The CDR3 nucleotides are TGTGCCAGCACCCCGGACAGGGCAAATCGGGGCTACACCTTC.